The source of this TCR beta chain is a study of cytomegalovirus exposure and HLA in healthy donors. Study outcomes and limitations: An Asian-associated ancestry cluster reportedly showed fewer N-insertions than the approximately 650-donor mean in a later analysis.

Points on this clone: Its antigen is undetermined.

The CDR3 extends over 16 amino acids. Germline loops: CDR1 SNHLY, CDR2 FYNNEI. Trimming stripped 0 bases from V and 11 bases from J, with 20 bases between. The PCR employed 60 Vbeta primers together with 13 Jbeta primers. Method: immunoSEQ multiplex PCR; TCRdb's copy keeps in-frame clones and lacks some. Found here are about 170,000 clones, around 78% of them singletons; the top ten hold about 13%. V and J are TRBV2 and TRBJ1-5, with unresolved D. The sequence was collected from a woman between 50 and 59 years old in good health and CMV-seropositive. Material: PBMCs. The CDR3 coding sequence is TGTGCCAGCAGTGAAGCGCACAGAGGGTACCCAATCGCCCAGCATTTT. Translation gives CASSEAHRGYPIAQHF. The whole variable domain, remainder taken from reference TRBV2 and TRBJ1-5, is EPEVTQTPSHQVTQMGQEVILRCVPISNHLYFYWYRQILGQKVEFLVSFYNNEISEKSEIFDDQFSVERPDGSNFTLKIRSTKLEDSAMYFCASSEAHRGYPIAQHFGDGTRLSIL.